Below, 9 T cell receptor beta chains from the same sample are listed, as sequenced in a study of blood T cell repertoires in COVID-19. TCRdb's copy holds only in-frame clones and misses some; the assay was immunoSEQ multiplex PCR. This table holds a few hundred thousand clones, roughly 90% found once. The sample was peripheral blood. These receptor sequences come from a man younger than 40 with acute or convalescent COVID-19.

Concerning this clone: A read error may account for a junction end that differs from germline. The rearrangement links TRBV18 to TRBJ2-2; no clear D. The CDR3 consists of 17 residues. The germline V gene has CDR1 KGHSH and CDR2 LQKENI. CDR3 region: CASSSPGHNIITGELFF. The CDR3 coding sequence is TGTGCCAGCTCATCACCGGGCCACAACATCATTACCGGGGAGCTGTTTTTT.

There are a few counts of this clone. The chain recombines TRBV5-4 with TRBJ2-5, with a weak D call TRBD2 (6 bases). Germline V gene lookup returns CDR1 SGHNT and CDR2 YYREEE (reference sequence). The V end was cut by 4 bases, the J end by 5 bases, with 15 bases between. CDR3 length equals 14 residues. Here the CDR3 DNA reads TGTGCCAGCAGCCCAACTAGCTTGGTCGAGACCCAGTACTTC. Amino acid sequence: CASSPTSLVETQYF.

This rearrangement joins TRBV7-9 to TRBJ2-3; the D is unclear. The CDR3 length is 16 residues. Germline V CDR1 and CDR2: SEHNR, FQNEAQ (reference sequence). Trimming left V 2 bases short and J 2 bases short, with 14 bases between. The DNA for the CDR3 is TGTGCCAGCAGCTTACCTCCACAGCTTCCCACAGATACGCAGTATTTT. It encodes CASSLPPQLPTDTQYF.

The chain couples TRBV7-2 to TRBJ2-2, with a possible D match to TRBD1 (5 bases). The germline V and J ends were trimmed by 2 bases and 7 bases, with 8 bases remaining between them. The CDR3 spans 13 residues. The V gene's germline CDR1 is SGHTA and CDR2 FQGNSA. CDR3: CASSLQGHGELFF. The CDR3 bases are TGTGCCAGCAGCTTACAGGGCCACGGGGAGCTGTTTTTT. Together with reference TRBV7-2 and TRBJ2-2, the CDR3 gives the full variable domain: GAGVSQSPSNKVTEKGKDVELRCDPISGHTALYWYRQSLGQGLEFLIYFQGNSAPDKSGLPSDRFSAERTGGSVSTLTIQRTQQEDSAVYLCASSLQGHGELFFGEGSRLTVL.

CDR3 protein: CAWILGAGTTEAFF. The CDR3 DNA reads TGTGCCTGGATCCTTGGGGCGGGAACCACTGAAGCTTTCTTT. The chain recombines TRBV30 with TRBJ1-1; D may be TRBD1 (5 bases). Trimming shortened V by 4 bases and J by 4 bases, and 16 bases separated the two germline ends. The germline V gene has CDR1 GTSNPN and CDR2 SVGIG (reference sequence). This CDR3 comprises 14 residues.

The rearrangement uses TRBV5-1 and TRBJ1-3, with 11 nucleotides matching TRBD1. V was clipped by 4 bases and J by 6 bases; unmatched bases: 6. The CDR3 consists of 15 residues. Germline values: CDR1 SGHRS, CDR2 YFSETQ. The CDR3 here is CASSVGQGVVNTIYF. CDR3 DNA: TGCGCCAGCAGCGTGGGACAGGGGGTTGTAAACACCATATATTTT.

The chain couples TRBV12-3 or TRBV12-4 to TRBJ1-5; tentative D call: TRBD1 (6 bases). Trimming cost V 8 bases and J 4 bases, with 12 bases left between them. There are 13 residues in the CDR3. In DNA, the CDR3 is TGTGCCAGCCAGGGGTTTTGGAATCAGCCCCAGCATTTT. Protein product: CASQGFWNQPQHF.

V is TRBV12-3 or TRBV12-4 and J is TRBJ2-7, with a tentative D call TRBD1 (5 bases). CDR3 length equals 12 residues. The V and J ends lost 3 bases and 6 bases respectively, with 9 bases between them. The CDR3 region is CASSLFQGEQYF. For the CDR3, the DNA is TGTGCCAGCAGTTTGTTCCAGGGCGAGCAGTACTTC.

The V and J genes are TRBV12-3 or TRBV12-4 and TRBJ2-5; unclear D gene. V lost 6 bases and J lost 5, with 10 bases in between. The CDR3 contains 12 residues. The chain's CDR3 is CASREARETQYF. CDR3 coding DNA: TGTGCCAGCAGAGAAGCCCGGGAGACCCAGTACTTC.